This T cell receptor (beta chain) was sequenced during a study of shared clonotypes between healthy human individuals (dated by TCRdb to the early 2020s). As for the study more broadly: The cohort included three men and a couple of women between 18 and 49 years of age. Blood TCR repertoires of five healthy adults were deeply sequenced to estimate repertoire size and the extent of clonotype sharing between individuals. Per donor, leukapheresis produced somewhere between about 0.9 and 9 billion PBMCs. To increase sequencing depth and limit assay-specific biases, different laboratories used diverse techniques to prepare libraries and sequence TCR repertoires. For each donor, CD4 naive and CD4 memory were each given three plates, CD8 naive was given two plates, and CD8 memory was given one plate. Summary of the overall study and its limitations: Sampling was limited to blood, and TCR repertoires in tissue likely differ from TCR repertoires in blood. Rarefaction of sorted-subset datasets indicated incomplete sequencing despite the large sequencing depth. Pairwise subsampling indicated that sequencing depth was expected to affect the degree of clonotype sharing among donors. Compared with non-shared clonotypes, the clonotypes found in all four sorted-subset donors had higher generation probabilities. Across a handful of donors, approximately 5% of naive CD4, approximately 4% of naive CD8, 2.3% of memory CD4, and approximately 0.4% of memory CD8 clonotypes were shared. The genetic and exposure-history diversity represented was limited by the small number of donors. Estimated clonotype richness was generally larger for naive than for memory subsets.

TCR CDR3 regions were amplified from genomic DNA by multiplex PCR using the deep immunoSEQ assay. Genomic DNA extracted from each cell subset was distributed evenly over all wells of several immunoSEQ 96-well plates, and each plate served as one replicate. Each replicate PCR for sorted subsets received approximately 200 ng genomic DNA, equal to about 30,000 T cell genomes. The purified libraries were quantified using a Qubit 3.0 fluorometer, sized with a Bioanalyzer 2100, and then quantified again using the KAPA Library Quantification kit. A separate single-read 150-cycle Illumina NextSeq 550 flow cell was used to sequence each immunoSEQ 96-well plate. In the authors' own workflow: The immunoSEQ output contained only junctional sequences without quality scores, so filtering could not match that applied to full-length reads. To assign V/J genes and CDR3, sequences were annotated using PyIR, a Python wrapper for IgBLAST v1.9, with IMGT germline references. Reads with weak V/J assignments (E-value above 1e-6), missing CDR3, stop codons, out-of-frame junctions, or ambiguous translated residues were removed. V3J clonotypes were defined as sequences sharing the same inferred V gene, J gene, and CDR3 amino acid sequence. Percentage overlap between repertoires was computed as shared unique clonotypes divided by the size of the smaller repertoire. Repertoire richness was assessed with RTK rarefaction, the Chao1 estimator, and Recon v2.1 estimates of unobserved clonotypes. Generation probabilities for all TCRbeta clonotypes obtained by the gDNA method from a handful of donors were computed using OLGA. Not all clones reach the TCRdb copy of this immuneACCESS table, which keeps in-frame sequences only. Checked studies attribute under half of the gap to unresolved V genes and leave the rest unexplained. The V and J calls and clone size were taken over from that table, and D and trimming were inferred from the DNA. The sample has about 2.1 million clones on record, 85% to 95% of them singletons. Around 1.8% of the sample comes from the top ten.

Trimming removed 5 bases from V and 7 bases from J; the gene matches leave 14 bases unexplained. The germline V gene specifies SGHTA as CDR1 and FQGTGA as CDR2. The CDR3 sequence holds 17 residues, the cysteine and phenylalanine included. The kept DNA is CDR3 alone, 51 bases in frame from the first base. Points on this clone: Its antigen target is currently unknown. No quality values exist for individual bases; no much larger clone is one base distant.

For the CD8 naive samples, CD45RO-negative cells were positively selected for CCR7, yielding a CD45RA+CCR7+ population from which TemRA cells were excluded. The donors were healthy, HIV-negative adults with no recently reported acute infections or vaccinations. Only Caucasian adults living in Nashville, Tennessee, USA were represented among the donors. After blood collection by leukapheresis, PBMCs were isolated using Ficoll-Histopaque density gradient centrifugation and then cryopreserved in the vapor phase of liquid nitrogen. Analytical flow cytometry was used to check the purity and quantity of each magnetically sorted T cell population. From each sorted fraction, genomic DNA was isolated and quantified by UV absorbance on a Nanodrop 2000c.

The clonotype originates from a man in his late teens or twenties in good health. Some clones in this sample may be carry-over from other donors' samples. The sequencing sample was made of naive CD8+ T cells from PBMCs. The label giving this sample's cell subset or site can be read as: CD45RA+CCR7+. In this chain, TRBV7-3 is recombined with TRBJ2-1, and TRBD2 matches 10 of the central bases. The CDR3 corresponds to CASSHQRASGSKNEQFF. In nucleotides, the sequence is TGTGCCAGCAGCCATCAACGGGCTAGCGGGAGTAAGAATGAGCAGTTCTTC.